The 25 T cell receptor beta chains below were found in one sample sequenced in a study of cytomegalovirus exposure and HLA in healthy donors. Primers included in the PCR were 60 Vbeta and 13 Jbeta primers. Sequenced by immunoSEQ multiplex PCR; TCRdb stores in-frame clones only, minus some. The table shows approximately 150,000 clones, with roughly 84% occurring only once. The source material was PBMCs. These receptors all stem from a man aged 25 to 45 in good health and CMV-seronegative.

This clone showed up just a few times. This chain links TRBV5-1 with TRBJ2-5, with 7 bases aligning to TRBD1. J gave up 2 bases and V 4 bases, and 5 bases lay outside the gene matches. CDR3 size: 14 residues. Germline loops: CDR1 SGHRS, CDR2 YFSETQ. Written as DNA, the CDR3 is TGCGCCAGCAGCCGTGGGACAGAGCAAGAGACCCAGTACTTC. Translating it yields CASSRGTEQETQYF.

The chain couples TRBV5-5 to TRBJ2-7, with TRBD1 identical over 7 bases. V lost 4 bases, J lost 6 bases, and 19 bases stayed unmatched. Germline CDR1 reads SGHKS; CDR2 reads YYEKEE (reference sequence). This CDR3 contains 17 residues. CDR3 sequence reads: CASSTRFLKGAQGEQYF. In DNA form, the CDR3 reads TGTGCCAGCAGCACCCGATTCTTAAAGGGGGCGCAGGGCGAGCAGTACTTC.

The genes are TRBV19 and TRBJ2-3; the match to TRBD2 covers 7 bases. Germline V CDR1 and CDR2: LNHDA, SQIVND (reference sequence). The CDR3 contains 13 residues. V dropped 8 bases and J dropped 2; count of bases not matched to a gene: 4. CDR3 nucleotides: TGTGCCAGTTTAAGCGGGGCCACAGATACGCAGTATTTT. Translated, it gives CASLSGATDTQYF.

V gene TRBV2 combines with J gene TRBJ2-7; TRBD2 matches 9 bases. Looked up from germline, CDR1 is SNHLY and CDR2 is FYNNEI. The CDR3 loop spans 14 amino acids. V shed 6 bases, J shed 3 bases, and the junction held 6 bases outside the gene matches. The CDR3 bases are TGTGCCAGCAGGGGGACTAGCAATAACTACGAGCAGTACTTC. Translation gives CASRGTSNNYEQYF.

This clone appeared once. The V call is TRBV5-1, the J call TRBJ1-2, with 9 bases lining up with TRBD1. J gave up 4 bases and V 3 bases, and 7 bases lay outside the gene matches. CDR3 length equals 15 residues. Looked up from germline, CDR1 is SGHRS and CDR2 is YFSETQ. CDR3 protein: CASSSGTGPFYGYTF. The DNA for the CDR3 is TGCGCCAGCAGCTCCGGGACAGGGCCCTTCTATGGCTACACCTTC. Based on the CDR3 plus reference TRBV5-1 and TRBJ1-2, the full variable domain is KAGVTQTPRYLIKTRGQQVTLSCSPISGHRSVSWYQQTPGQGLQFLFEYFSETQRNKGNFPGRFSGRQFSNSRSEMNVSTLELGDSALYLCASSSGTGPFYGYTFGSGTRLTVV.

J is TRBJ1-1 and V is TRBV5-1; D is undetermined. V was cut by 3 bases and J by 4 bases, with 16 bases left in between. The CDR3 consists of 15 residues. Germline values: CDR1 SGHRS, CDR2 YFSETQ. The CDR3: CASSWGGQLGTEAFF. CDR3 nucleotides: TGCGCCAGCAGCTGGGGAGGGCAGCTCGGCACTGAAGCTTTCTTT.

This clone appeared a single time. This chain uses TRBV28 with TRBJ1-1; TRBD1 is a possible D gene (6 bases). Per germline, CDR1 MDHEN and CDR2 SYDVKM. The CDR3 spans 15 residues. V lost 5 bases, J lost 2 bases, and 15 bases lay in between. The CDR3 sequence: CASSTRTVGNTEAFF. The CDR3 region has the DNA TGTGCCAGCAGTACCCGGACAGTTGGTAACACTGAAGCTTTCTTT.

The chain has TRBV5-5 and TRBJ2-5; D might be TRBD1 (5 bases). The length of the CDR3 is 15 residues. From germline, CDR1 is SGHKS and CDR2 YYEKEE (reference sequence). The V end lost 4 bases, the J end lost 2 bases, and 15 bases lay between the germline ends. The CDR3 sequence: CASSAGPNQQETQYF. The DNA of the CDR3 is TGTGCCAGCAGCGCAGGGCCCAACCAACAAGAGACCCAGTACTTC. Full variable domain (rest looked up from reference TRBV5-5 and TRBJ2-5): DAGVTQSPTHLIKTRGQQVTLRCSPISGHKSVSWYQQVLGQGPQFIFQYYEKEERGRGNFPDRFSARQFPNYSSELNVNALLLGDSALYLCASSAGPNQQETQYFGPGTRLLVL.

The chain has TRBV25-1 and TRBJ1-1; TRBD1 matches at 9 bases. Germline V gene sequence: CDR1 MGHDK, CDR2 SYGVNS. CDR3 length equals 14 residues. V gave up 3 bases and J gave up 7 bases; unmatched junction bases: 6. The CDR3 sequence: CASSETGTGIEAFF. DNA of the CDR3: TGTGCCAGCAGTGAGACCGGGACAGGGATTGAAGCTTTCTTT. Full variable domain (missing parts from reference TRBV25-1 and TRBJ1-1): EADIYQTPRYLVIGTGKKITLECSQTMGHDKMYWYQQDPGMELHLIHYSYGVNSTEKGDLSSESTVSRIRTEHFPLTLESARPSHTSQYLCASSETGTGIEAFFGQGTRLTVV.

The J gene is TRBJ1-1, the V gene TRBV7-9; D is possibly TRBD1 (6 bases). This CDR3 has 14 amino acids. V lost 8 bases and J lost 8, with 21 bases in between. CDR1 and CDR2 from the germline V gene are SEHNR and FQNEAQ (reference sequence). CDR3 sequence (DNA): TGTGCCAGCCAAACCGAGTCCGTAACAGGGGAAGCTTTCTTT. The encoded protein is CASQTESVTGEAFF. The full variable domain, completed using reference TRBV7-9 and TRBJ1-1, is DTGVSQNPRHKITKRGQNVTFRCDPISEHNRLYWYRQTLGQGPEFLTYFQNEAQLEKSRLLSDRFSAERPKGSFSTLEIQRTEQGDSAMYLCASQTESVTGEAFFGQGTRLTVV.

This chain joins TRBV1 and TRBJ1-4; the tabulated D call, TRBD1, remains unverified against the DNA. TRBV1 constitutes a pseudogene. The CDR3 extends over 18 amino acids. CDR3 protein: CTSSQKGSHNRFYEKLFF. CDR3 DNA sequence: TGCACCAGCAGCCAAAAGGGCTCGCACAACAGGTTTTATGAAAAACTGTTTTTT.

V usage is TRBV7-7 and J usage is TRBJ2-3; D is possibly TRBD2 (6 bases). V was pared by 5 bases and J by 10 bases, with 16 bases between. Germline V gene data show CDR1 as SSHAT and CDR2 as FNYEAQ (reference sequence). This CDR3 contains 13 residues. The CDR3: CASSRDFSESQYF. The CDR3 DNA reads TGTGCCAGCAGCCGGGACTTCTCGGAGTCGCAGTATTTT.

To note about this clone: A junction end diverges from the germline sequence, so it may reflect a read error. Other DNA sequences of this sample code for an identical CDR3. V is TRBV5-6 and J is TRBJ2-2; D may be TRBD2 (6 bases). Germline CDR1 SGHDT, CDR2 YYEEEE. This CDR3 is built from 13 residues. CDR3 sequence: CASSLAGGGELFF. Here the CDR3 DNA reads TGTGCCAGCAGCTTGGCCGGAGGCGGGGAGCTGTTCTTT.

This chain links TRBV19 with TRBJ1-2; 9 bases match TRBD1. After removal of 7 bases from V and 7 bases from J, the junction contained 7 bases not matched to a gene. Germline V lookup: CDR1 LNHDA, CDR2 SQIVND (reference sequence). This CDR3 region has 13 residues. CDR3 sequence: CASTNRGRRGYTF. CDR3 DNA: TGTGCCAGTACAAACAGGGGGCGCCGTGGCTACACCTTC.

This clone was observed a few times. This chain connects TRBV11-2 to TRBJ1-6; 8 nucleotides match TRBD1. V trimming: 1 base; J trimming: 7 bases; junction bases outside the gene matches: 3. From germline, CDR1 is SGHAT and CDR2 FQNNGV. The CDR3 covers 15 residues. CDR3 region: CASSLGTGSNSPLHF. As DNA, the CDR3 is TGTGCCAGCAGCTTAGGGACAGGGTCGAATTCACCCCTCCACTTT.

The rearrangement joins TRBV18 to TRBJ2-7, with TRBD1 matching 7 bases. V lost 3 bases and J lost 3; bases outside the gene matches: 5. Germline V gene data show CDR1 as KGHSH and CDR2 as LQKENI. The CDR3 consists of 14 residues. The CDR3 reads CASSPGQGVYEQYF. The CDR3 DNA is TGTGCCAGCTCACCGGGGCAGGGGGTCTACGAGCAGTACTTC.

The chain recombines TRBV2 with TRBJ2-1; tentatively, D is TRBD1 (6 bases). The CDR3 contains 14 residues. The V end lost 6 bases, the J end lost 5 bases, and 14 bases lay between the germline ends. CDR1 is SNHLY and CDR2 is FYNNEI in the germline V gene. CDR3 loop: CASSRQGGDNEQFF. In DNA, the CDR3 is TGTGCCAGCAGCCGACAAGGGGGAGACAATGAGCAGTTCTTC.

The chain couples TRBV18 to TRBJ1-1; D is perhaps TRBD1 (5 bases). Looked up from germline, CDR1 is KGHSH and CDR2 is LQKENI. Trimming stripped 3 bases from V and 1 base from J, with 12 bases between. CDR3 size: 15 residues. The CDR3 here is CASSPKGDANTEAFF. The CDR3 region has the DNA TGTGCCAGCTCACCGAAAGGGGATGCGAACACTGAAGCTTTCTTT.

This clone was observed a handful of times. V usage is TRBV4-2 and J usage is TRBJ2-7; 10 bases fit TRBD2. V shed 0 bases, J shed 7 bases, and the junction held 0 bases outside the gene matches. Per germline, CDR1 LGHNA and CDR2 YNFKEQ. This CDR3 has 13 amino acids. This CDR3 is CASSQEAGGEQYF. The CDR3 DNA sequence: TGTGCCAGCAGCCAAGAAGCGGGAGGGGAGCAGTACTTC.

The chain couples TRBV4-1 to TRBJ2-1; 10 nucleotides match TRBD2. The V gene's germline CDR1 is MGHRA and CDR2 YSYEKL. This CDR3 region has 14 residues. Germline trimming cut 6 bases from V and 4 bases from J; bases unmatched to any gene: 3. The CDR3, as DNA: TGCGCCAGCAGGGGGACTAGCGAGTACAATGAGCAGTTCTTC. The encoded protein is CASRGTSEYNEQFF.

The J gene is TRBJ2-1, the V gene TRBV7-9; the D gene is possibly TRBD2 (5 bases). V lost 0 bases and J lost 1, with 10 bases in between. Germline loops: CDR1 SEHNR, CDR2 FQNEAQ (reference sequence). The CDR3 extends over 16 amino acids. CDR3: CASSLALSGSYNEQFF. The CDR3 coding sequence is TGTGCCAGCAGCTTAGCGCTAAGCGGATCCTACAATGAGCAGTTCTTC.

The V gene is TRBV10-2, the J gene TRBJ1-5; D perhaps matches TRBD1 (5 bases). The CDR3 runs to 14 residues. Germline-derived CDR1 and CDR2 are WSHSY and SAAADI. V shed 3 bases and J shed 4 bases, with 10 bases lying between them. This CDR3 is CASSDAAGNQPQHF. The CDR3 coding sequence is TGCGCCAGCAGTGACGCGGCAGGGAATCAGCCCCAGCATTTT.

The V call is TRBV19, the J call TRBJ2-7; 10 nucleotides line up with TRBD1. Germline V gives CDR1 LNHDA, CDR2 SQIVND (reference sequence). This CDR3 comprises 14 residues. Germline trimming cut 1 base from V and 3 bases from J; bases unmatched to any gene: 0. In DNA, the CDR3 is TGTGCCAGTAGTATAGGGACAGGGGGCTACGAGCAGTACTTC. This translates into CASSIGTGGYEQYF.

The rearrangement uses TRBV27 and TRBJ2-5; 9 bases fit TRBD2. Trimming cost V 5 bases and J 2 bases; bases outside gene matches: 12. Germline V gives CDR1 MNHEY, CDR2 SMNVEV (reference sequence). The CDR3 consists of 17 residues. For the CDR3, the DNA is TGTGCCAGCAGTCCGCCGCGGGGGCGGGGGGGTCAAGAGACCCAGTACTTC. Its translation: CASSPPRGRGGQETQYF.

The chain joins TRBV27 to TRBJ2-7; TRBD1 agrees at 10 bases. The CDR3 consists of 15 residues. Germline loops: CDR1 MNHEY, CDR2 SMNVEV (reference sequence). The ends lost 9 bases at V and 4 bases at J; junction bases unmatched: 12. The DNA for the CDR3 is TGTGCCAGGTCGATAAAACGGGACAGGGGATACGAGCAGTACTTC. The encoded protein is CARSIKRDRGYEQYF.